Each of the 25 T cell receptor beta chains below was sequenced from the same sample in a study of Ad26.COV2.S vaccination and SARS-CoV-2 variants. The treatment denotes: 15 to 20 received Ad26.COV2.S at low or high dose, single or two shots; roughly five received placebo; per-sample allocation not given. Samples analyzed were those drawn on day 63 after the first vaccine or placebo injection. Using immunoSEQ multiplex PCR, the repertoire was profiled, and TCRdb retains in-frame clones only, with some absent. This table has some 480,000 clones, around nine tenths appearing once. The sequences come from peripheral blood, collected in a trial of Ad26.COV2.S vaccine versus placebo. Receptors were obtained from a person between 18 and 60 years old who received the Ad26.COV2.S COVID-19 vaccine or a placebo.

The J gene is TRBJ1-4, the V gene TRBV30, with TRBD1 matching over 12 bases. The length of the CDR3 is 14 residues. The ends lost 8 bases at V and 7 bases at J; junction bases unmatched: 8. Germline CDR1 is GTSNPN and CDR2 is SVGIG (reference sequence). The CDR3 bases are TGTGCCGGGGGACAGGGGGCGCGGAGTGAAAAACTGTTTTTT. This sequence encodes CAGGQGARSEKLFF.

The CDR3 coding sequence is TGTGCCATCAGTTCGGGGTACTCCTACGAGCAGTACTTC. Its translation: CAISSGYSYEQYF. V usage is TRBV10-3 and J usage is TRBJ2-7, with a tentative D call TRBD2 (5 bases). This CDR3 comprises 13 residues. V lost 5 bases and J lost 0, with 8 bases in between. The germline V gene encodes CDR1 ENHRY and CDR2 SYGVKD.

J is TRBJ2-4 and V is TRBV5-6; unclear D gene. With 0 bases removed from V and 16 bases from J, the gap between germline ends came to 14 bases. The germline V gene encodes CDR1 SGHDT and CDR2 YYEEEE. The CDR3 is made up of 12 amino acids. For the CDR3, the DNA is TGTGCCAGCAGCTTGGCGGCTCAAAACCCCTACTTC. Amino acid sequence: CASSLAAQNPYF.

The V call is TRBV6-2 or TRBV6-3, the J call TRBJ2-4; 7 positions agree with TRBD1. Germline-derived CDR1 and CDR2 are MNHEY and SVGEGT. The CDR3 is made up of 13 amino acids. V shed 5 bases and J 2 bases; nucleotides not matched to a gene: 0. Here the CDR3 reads CASSRGPKNIQYF. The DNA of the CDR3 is TGTGCCAGCAGTAGGGGGCCCAAAAACATTCAGTACTTC.

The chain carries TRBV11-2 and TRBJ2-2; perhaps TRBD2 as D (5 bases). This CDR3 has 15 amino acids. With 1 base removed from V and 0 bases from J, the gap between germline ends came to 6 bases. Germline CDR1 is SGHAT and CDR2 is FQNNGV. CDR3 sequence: CASSLALANTGELFF. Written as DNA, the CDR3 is TGTGCCAGCAGCTTAGCACTAGCGAACACCGGGGAGCTGTTTTTT.

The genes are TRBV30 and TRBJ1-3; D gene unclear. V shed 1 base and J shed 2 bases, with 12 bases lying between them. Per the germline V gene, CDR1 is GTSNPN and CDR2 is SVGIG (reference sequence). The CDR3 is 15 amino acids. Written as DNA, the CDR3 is TGTGCCTGGAGTGCCCAACGGACGGCTGGAAACACCATATATTTT. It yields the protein CAWSAQRTAGNTIYF.

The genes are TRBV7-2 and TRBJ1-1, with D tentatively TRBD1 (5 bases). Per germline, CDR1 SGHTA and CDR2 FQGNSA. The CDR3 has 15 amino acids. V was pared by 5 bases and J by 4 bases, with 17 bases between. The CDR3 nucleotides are TGTGCCAGCAGCCCCCAGGGAGGAATCAGCACTGAAGCTTTCTTT. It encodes CASSPQGGISTEAFF.

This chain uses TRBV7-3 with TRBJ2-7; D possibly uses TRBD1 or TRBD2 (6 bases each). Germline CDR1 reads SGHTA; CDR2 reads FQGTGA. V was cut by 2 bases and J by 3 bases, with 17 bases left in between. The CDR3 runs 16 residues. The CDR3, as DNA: TGTGCCAGCAGCTTAGCTGGGGGGCAGGGGATCTACGAGCAGTACTTC. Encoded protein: CASSLAGGQGIYEQYF.

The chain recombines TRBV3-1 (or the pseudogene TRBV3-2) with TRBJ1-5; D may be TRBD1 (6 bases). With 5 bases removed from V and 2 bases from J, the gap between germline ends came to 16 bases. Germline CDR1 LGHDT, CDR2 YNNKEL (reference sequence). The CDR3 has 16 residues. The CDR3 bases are TGTGCCAGCAGCTACTCAGGGGCGAGGGGCAATCAGCCCCAGCATTTT. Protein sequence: CASSYSGARGNQPQHF.

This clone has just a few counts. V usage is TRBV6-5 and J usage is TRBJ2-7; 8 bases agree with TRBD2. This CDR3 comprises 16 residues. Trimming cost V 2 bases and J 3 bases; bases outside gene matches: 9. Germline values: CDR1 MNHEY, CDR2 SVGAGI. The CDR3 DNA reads TGTGCCAGCAGTTACAAGTTGGGACTAGTCCTCTACGAGCAGTACTTC. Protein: CASSYKLGLVLYEQYF.

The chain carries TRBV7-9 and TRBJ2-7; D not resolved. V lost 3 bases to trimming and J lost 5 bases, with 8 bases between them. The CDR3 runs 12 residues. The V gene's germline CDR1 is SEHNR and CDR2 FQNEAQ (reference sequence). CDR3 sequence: CASSFEGNEQYF. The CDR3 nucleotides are TGTGCCAGCAGCTTCGAAGGGAACGAGCAGTACTTC.

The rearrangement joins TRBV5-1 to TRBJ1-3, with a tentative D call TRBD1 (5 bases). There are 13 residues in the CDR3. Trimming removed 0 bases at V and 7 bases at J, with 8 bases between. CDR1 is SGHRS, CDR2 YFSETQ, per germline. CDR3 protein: CASSLGWGNTIYF. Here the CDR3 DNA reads TGCGCCAGCAGCTTGGGCTGGGGGAACACCATATATTTT.

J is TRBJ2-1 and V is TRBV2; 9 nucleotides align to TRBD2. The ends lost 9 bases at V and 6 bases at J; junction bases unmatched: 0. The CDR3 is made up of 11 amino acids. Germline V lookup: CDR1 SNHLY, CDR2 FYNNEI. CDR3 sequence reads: CARGLANEQFF. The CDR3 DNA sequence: TGTGCCAGGGGACTAGCCAATGAGCAGTTCTTC.

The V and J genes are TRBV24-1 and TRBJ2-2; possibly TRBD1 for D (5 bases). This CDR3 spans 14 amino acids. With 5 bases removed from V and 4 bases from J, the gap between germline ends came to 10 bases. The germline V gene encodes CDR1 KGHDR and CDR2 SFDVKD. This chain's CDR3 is CATSVTASTGELFF. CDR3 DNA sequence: TGTGCCACCAGTGTGACAGCGAGCACCGGGGAGCTGTTTTTT.

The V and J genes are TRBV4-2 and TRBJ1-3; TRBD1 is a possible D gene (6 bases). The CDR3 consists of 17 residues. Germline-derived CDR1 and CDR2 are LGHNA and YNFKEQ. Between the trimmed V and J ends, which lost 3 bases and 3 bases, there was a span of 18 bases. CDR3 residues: CASSQSQQGSYGNTIYF. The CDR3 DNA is TGTGCCAGCAGCCAGTCTCAACAGGGTTCGTATGGAAACACCATATATTTT.

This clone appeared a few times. The CDR3 region has the DNA TGTGCCAGCAGTCCCGGGCCCAACACTGAAGCTTTCTTT. Its protein is CASSPGPNTEAFF. The genes are TRBV27 and TRBJ1-1; D gene unclear. V lost 5 bases, J lost 2 bases, and 9 bases lay in between. CDR3 length: 13 amino acids. The germline CDR1 and CDR2 sequences are MNHEY and SMNVEV (reference sequence).

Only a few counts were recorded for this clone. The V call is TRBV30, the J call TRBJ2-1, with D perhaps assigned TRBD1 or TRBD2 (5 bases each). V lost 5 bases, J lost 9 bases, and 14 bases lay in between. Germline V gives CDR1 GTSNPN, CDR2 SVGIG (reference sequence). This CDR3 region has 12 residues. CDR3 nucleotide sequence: TGTGCCTGGGCTCTACTAGGGGCTGAGCAGTTCTTC. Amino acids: CAWALLGAEQFF.

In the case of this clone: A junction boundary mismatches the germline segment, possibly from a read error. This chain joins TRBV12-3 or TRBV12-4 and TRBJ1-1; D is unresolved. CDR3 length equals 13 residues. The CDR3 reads CTSSLVGNTEAFF. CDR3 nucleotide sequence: TGTACCAGCAGTTTGGTAGGGAACACTGAAGCTTTCTTT.

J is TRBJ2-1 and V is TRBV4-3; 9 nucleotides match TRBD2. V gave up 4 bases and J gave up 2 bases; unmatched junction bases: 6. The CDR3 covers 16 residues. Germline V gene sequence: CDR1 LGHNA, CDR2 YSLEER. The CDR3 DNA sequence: TGCGCCAGCAGCCTATCTAGCGGGAACCCCTACAATGAGCAGTTCTTC. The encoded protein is CASSLSSGNPYNEQFF.

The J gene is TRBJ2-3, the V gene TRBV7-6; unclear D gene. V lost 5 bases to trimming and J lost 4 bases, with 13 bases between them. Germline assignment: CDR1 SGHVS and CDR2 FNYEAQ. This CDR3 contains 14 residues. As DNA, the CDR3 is TGTGCCAGCAGCCCTTCCCTAGTGGCAGATACGCAGTATTTT. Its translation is CASSPSLVADTQYF.

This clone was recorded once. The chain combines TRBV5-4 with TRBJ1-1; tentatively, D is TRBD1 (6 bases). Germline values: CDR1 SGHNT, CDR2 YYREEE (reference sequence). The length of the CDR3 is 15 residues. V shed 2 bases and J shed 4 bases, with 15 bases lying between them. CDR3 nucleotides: TGTGCCAGCAGCTTTGGGGGGCGCCGGGTCACTGAAGCTTTCTTT. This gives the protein CASSFGGRRVTEAFF.

CDR3 loop: CASSLERGAYEQYF. In nucleotides, the CDR3 is TGTGCCAGCAGCTTAGAGAGGGGGGCCTACGAGCAGTACTTC. The rearrangement joins TRBV7-2 to TRBJ2-7; D may be TRBD1 or TRBD2 (6 bases each). V lost 1 base and J lost 2, with 9 bases in between. Germline V gene sequence: CDR1 SGHTA, CDR2 FQGNSA. The CDR3 sequence is 14 residues long.

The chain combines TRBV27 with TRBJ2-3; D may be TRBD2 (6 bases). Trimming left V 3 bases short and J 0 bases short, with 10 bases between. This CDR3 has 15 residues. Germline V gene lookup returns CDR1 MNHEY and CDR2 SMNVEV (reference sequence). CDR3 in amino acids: CASSLGRGSTDTQYF. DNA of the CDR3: TGTGCCAGCAGTTTGGGGCGGGGTAGCACAGATACGCAGTATTTT.

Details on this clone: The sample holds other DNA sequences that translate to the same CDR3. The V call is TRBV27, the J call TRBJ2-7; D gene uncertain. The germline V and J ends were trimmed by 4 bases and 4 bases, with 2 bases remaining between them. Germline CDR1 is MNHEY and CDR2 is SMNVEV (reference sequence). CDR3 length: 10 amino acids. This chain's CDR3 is CASSSYEQYF. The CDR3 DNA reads TGTGCCAGCAGTTCGTACGAGCAGTACTTC.

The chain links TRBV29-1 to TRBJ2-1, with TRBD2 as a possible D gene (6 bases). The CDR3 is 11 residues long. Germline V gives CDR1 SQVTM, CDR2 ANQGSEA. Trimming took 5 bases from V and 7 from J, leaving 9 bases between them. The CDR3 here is CSVYGGNEQFF. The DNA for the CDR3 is TGCAGCGTTTATGGGGGGAATGAGCAGTTCTTC.